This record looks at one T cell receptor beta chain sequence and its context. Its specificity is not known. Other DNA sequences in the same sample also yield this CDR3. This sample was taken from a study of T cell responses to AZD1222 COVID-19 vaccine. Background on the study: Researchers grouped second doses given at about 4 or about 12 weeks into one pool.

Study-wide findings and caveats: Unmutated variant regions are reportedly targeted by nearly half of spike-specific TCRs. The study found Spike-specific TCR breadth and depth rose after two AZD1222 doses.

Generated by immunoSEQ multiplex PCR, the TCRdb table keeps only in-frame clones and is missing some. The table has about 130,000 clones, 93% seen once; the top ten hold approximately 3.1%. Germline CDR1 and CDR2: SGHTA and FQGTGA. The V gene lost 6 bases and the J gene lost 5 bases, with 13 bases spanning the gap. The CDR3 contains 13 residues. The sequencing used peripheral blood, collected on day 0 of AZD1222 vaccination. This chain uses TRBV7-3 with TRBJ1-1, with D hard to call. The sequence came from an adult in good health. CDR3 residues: CASSLGGGTEAFF. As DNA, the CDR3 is TGTGCCAGCAGTTTGGGAGGTGGGACTGAAGCTTTCTTT.